The T cell receptor (beta chain) under discussion was sequenced for a study of Graves' ophthalmopathy and Graves' hyperthyroidism. A roughly 9.3 ml volume of fresh peripheral blood provided the PBMCs. Comment on this clonotype: Antigen: not known.

The CDR3 loop spans 16 amino acids. The germline CDR1 and CDR2 sequences are MNHEY and SVGEGT. The V gene lost 5 bases and the J gene lost 5 bases, with 21 bases spanning the gap. The sequenced template was RNA, covering the TCR beta CDR3 region. An opening RT-PCR round employed HTBI primers and preceded a second-round multiplex PCR. TCRdb redid the calling of the multiplex PCR reads with MiXCR, one entry per CDR3 protein. In the table there are about 390,000 distinct CDR3 sequences, approximately 18% of which are singletons. Whole-study results and caveats: Ophthalmopathy progression was predicted by the model at less than 71% sensitivity and approximately 72% specificity.

This chain joins TRBV6-2 or TRBV6-3 and TRBJ1-2; D ambiguous. Source material: peripheral blood. This receptor was identified in an adult woman with stable Graves' hyperthyroidism. Here the CDR3 reads CASSPTDFLNPYGYTF. The CDR3 nucleotides read TGTGCCAGCAGTCCTACAGACTTTCTCAACCCATATGGCTACACCTTC.